The clone carrying this T cell receptor beta chain showed up just a few times. Its specificity is unknown. This record comes from a study of cytomegalovirus exposure and HLA in healthy donors. Overall study findings and caveats: Judged likely to be a sequencing artifact was a cluster of highly shared sequence variants. There were approximately 150 TCR beta chains listed as cytomegalovirus-associated. Within a later analysis, the majority of CMV-associated TCR beta chains appeared HLA-restricted. Researchers reported in a later analysis that a missense DCLRE1C variant was tied to TCR beta V- and J-gene trimming.

Germline CDR1 SEHNR, CDR2 FQNEAQ (reference sequence). The ends were cut back, 5 bases at V and 5 bases at J, with 15 bases in the middle. CDR3 length: 14 residues. Primers: 60 Vbeta forward and 13 Jbeta reverse. The protocol was immunoSEQ multiplex PCR, while the TCRdb copy is restricted to in-frame clones and leaves out a portion. The data contain about 130,000 clones, 8.5% of them singletons. Sequenced: PBMCs. The clonotype was recovered from a man in his forties in good health and CMV-seronegative. This chain uses TRBV7-9 with TRBJ1-1; perhaps TRBD1 as D (6 bases). CDR3 amino acids: CASSVQGRRTEAFF. DNA for the CDR3: TGTGCCAGCAGCGTACAGGGTAGGCGGACTGAAGCTTTCTTT.